The subject of this entry is one T cell receptor (beta chain). This entry is derived from a study of shared T cell receptors in the human thymus. V lost 3 bases and J lost 2; bases outside the gene matches: 7. There are 15 residues in the CDR3. CDR1 and CDR2 from the germline V gene are SGHTS and YDEGEE. Clones were read by immunoSEQ multiplex PCR, and TCRdb kept only the in-frame ones, dropping some. The table lists 600,000 or so clones, more than 75% of them singletons. The same data also contributed to another study, on human thymus T cells. That work states: Having corrective surgery for congenital heart defects, healthy Finnish infants were the ones who donated. Thymus specimens were resections from corrective heart surgery.

This clonotype originated in a boy in the first two years of life with a congenital heart defect. Sequencing input: thymocytes. V and J are TRBV5-8 and TRBJ2-7; TRBD1 aligns across 8 bases. The CDR3 sequence is CASSSRDRCPYEQYF. Here the CDR3 DNA reads TGTGCCAGCAGCTCCCGGGACAGGTGTCCCTACGAGCAGTACTTC.